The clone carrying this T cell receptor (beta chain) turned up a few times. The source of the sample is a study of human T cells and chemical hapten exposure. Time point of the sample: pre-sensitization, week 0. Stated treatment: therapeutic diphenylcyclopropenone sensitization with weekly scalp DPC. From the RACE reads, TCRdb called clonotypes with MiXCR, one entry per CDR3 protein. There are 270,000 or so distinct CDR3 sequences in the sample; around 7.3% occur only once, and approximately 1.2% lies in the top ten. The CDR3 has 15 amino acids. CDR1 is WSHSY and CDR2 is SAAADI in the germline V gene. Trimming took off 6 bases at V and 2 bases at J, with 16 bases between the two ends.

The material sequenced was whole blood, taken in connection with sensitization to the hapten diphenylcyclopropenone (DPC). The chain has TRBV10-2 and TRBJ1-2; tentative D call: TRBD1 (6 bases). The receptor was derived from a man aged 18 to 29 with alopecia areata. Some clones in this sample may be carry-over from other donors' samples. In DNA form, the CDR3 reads TGCGCCAGCAGGACCGGGACAAGTCGAAACTATGGCTACACCTTC. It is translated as CASRTGTSRNYGYTF.